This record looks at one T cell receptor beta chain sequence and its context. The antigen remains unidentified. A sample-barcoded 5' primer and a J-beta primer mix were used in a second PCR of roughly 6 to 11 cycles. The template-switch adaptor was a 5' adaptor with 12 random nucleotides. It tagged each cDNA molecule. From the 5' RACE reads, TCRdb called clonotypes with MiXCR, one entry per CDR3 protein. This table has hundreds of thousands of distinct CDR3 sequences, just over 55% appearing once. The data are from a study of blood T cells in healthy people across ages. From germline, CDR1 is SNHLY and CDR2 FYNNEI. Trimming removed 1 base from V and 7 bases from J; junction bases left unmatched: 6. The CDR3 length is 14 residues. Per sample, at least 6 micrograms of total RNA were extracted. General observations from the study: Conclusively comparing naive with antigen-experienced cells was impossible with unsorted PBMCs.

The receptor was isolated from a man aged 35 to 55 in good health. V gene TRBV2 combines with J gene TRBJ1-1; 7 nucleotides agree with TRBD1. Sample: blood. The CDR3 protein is CASSEERGLGEAFF. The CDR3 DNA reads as TGTGCCAGCAGTGAAGAAAGGGGGCTTGGTGAAGCTTTCTTT.